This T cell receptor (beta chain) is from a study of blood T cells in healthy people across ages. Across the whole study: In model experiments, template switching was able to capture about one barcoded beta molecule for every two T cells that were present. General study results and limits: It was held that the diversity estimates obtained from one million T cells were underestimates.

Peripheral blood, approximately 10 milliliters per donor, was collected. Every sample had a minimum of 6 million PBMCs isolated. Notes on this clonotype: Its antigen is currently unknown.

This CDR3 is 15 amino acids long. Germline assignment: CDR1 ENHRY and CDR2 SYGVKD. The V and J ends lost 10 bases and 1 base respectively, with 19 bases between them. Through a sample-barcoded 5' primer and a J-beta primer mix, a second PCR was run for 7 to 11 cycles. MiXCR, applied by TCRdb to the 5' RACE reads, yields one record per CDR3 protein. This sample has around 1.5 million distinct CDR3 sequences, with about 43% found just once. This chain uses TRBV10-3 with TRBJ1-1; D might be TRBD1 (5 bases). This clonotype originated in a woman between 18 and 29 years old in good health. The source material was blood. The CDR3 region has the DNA TGTGCCACCTCGGCCAACGGGGGGAAGAACACTGAAGCTTTCTTT. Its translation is CATSANGGKNTEAFF.